This TCR beta chain was recorded in a study of graft-versus-host responses after intestinal transplantation. Study in general: Multivisceral, liver-intestinal, or isolated intestinal transplants were given to recipients. Recipients across the board were started on anti-thymocyte globulin induction, then kept on tacrolimus and steroids for roughly 3 years. Study-wide findings and caveats: Individuals who had graft-donor T cell macrochimerism had allografts that showed high graft-versus-host to host-versus-graft clonal ratios. Some GvH clones were seen earlier in gut or blood, suggesting intestinal origin.

The CDR3 spans 16 residues. Germline loops: CDR1 SGHTA, CDR2 FQGTGA. The V gene end was trimmed by 1 base and the J gene end by 1 base; junction bases not matched to a gene: 2. The table lists this clone with a count of one. Antigen unknown. Assay used: immunoSEQ multiplex PCR; TCRdb lists only in-frame clones, some missing. This sample yields 70,000 to 80,000 clones, of which around 91% are seen a single time; about 1.3% belongs to the top ten. This chain links TRBV7-3 with TRBJ2-3, with 10 nucleotides matching TRBD1. This sample comprised unstimulated CD8+ T cells sorted from spleen or lymph node cells, obtained before intestinal transplant. This clonotype originated in a human donor who received an intestinal transplant. The CDR3 loop reads CASSLMGTGGTDTQYF. The CDR3 bases are TGTGCCAGCAGCTTAATGGGGACAGGGGGCACAGATACGCAGTATTTT.